The text below deals with one T cell receptor (beta chain). No cognate antigen has been identified for it. No clone much larger than this one lies a single base away; base qualities are absent. The sample originates from a study of lymphopenia after photon versus proton radiotherapy (dated by TCRdb to the late 2010s). The study in broad terms: In patients with gastrointestinal tumors who developed high-grade lymphopenia, the study compared the immunological effects of photon radiation therapy with those of proton radiation therapy. The roughly 20 patients in the cohort had gastrointestinal tumors, were treated with either photon or proton therapy, and subsequently developed lymphopenia. The study was designed to characterize how the impact on the immune system differs between the two radiation modalities. Overall results and qualifications from the work: Across the cohort, among patients who died, a greater drop in TCR diversity after the nadir was inversely correlated with overall survival time. The survival association was examined only in patients who died, and the authors described better survival with proton therapy as a possibility, not as a demonstrated result. After the lymphocyte count nadir, repertoires from photon-treated patients showed oligoclonal expansion, particularly of CD8+ Temra cells, and this expansion drove the decline in diversity. During treatment, patients who received photon therapy lost naive T cells and TCR diversity and gained effector/memory populations, whereas patients who received proton therapy remained relatively stable.

Library method: the immunoSEQ multiplex PCR assay. Deep sequencing of rearranged TCR beta loci, alongside multiparametric flow cytometry, was used to profile T cell repertoires. Sourced from immuneACCESS, this table was stored by TCRdb with only in-frame sequences that have V and J called. A share of the clones is absent; for the studies checked, an unresolved V gene accounts for under half, and the remainder has no known explanation. The sample records approximately 91,000 clones, around 88% of which are singletons. Of the sample, around 1.4% is held by the ten largest clones. The sample in question was peripheral blood, obtained from a patient treated with proton-based radiotherapy. The source is a man aged 55-75 years with pancreatic cancer.

The CDR3 in this case is CAWSVQAAEKLFF. The DNA sequence is TGTGCCTGGAGTGTACAGGCAGCAGAAAAACTGTTTTTT. The sequence links TRBV30 to TRBJ1-4; the D segment could be TRBD1, given 5 matching bases. The germline V gene (reference sequence) provides CDR1 GTSNPN and CDR2 SVGIG. The CDR3 goes from the cysteine to the phenylalanine over 13 residues. Only the CDR3 portion is preserved as DNA: 39 bases, with reading frame beginning at the first base. V lost 0 bases and J lost 8 bases; the stretch between them is 10 bases long.